One and the same sample provided the 6 T cell receptor beta chains below, sequenced in a study of CD8+ T cells in alopecia areata (dated by TCRdb to the late 2010s). The time point label, read with the paper, signifies: around 4 weeks on oral tofacitinib. The treatment or condition label, read with the paper, signifies: oral pan-JAK inhibitor, 5-10 mg twice daily. From alopecia areata patients, peripheral blood was collected along with lesional scalp punch biopsies. Library construction relied on the immunoSEQ multiplex PCR assay. To provide template for TCR sequencing, every sample had RNA extracted and reverse transcribed into cDNA. Imported from immuneACCESS, the table was reduced by TCRdb to in-frame sequences with V and J called. These copies leave out some clones; in studies compared against another copy, an unresolved V gene accounts for under half, and the cause of the remainder is not known. The sample table records about 19,000 clones; 59% of these occur just once. Less than 9.5% of the sample is held by the ten biggest clonotypes.

The material was skin, obtained at week 4, from a patient treated with tofacitinib. The origin of the receptors is a human donor with alopecia areata.

The CDR3 bases are TGTGCCAGTAAGGTACTTGGAAACACTGAAGCTTTCTTT. Encoded protein: CASKVLGNTEAFF. The chain carries TRBV19 and TRBJ1-1; D gene uncertain. V was pared by 7 bases and J by 2 bases, with 11 bases between. The CDR3 covers 13 residues. Germline V CDR1 and CDR2: LNHDA, SQIVND (reference sequence).

The chain is built from TRBV5-6 and TRBJ1-1; D call uncertain. V was cut by 4 bases and J by 1 base, with 5 bases left in between. The CDR3 runs 12 residues. CDR1 is SGHDT and CDR2 is YYEEEE in the germline V gene. In DNA, the CDR3 is TGTGCCAGCAGCCTTCCGAACACTGAAGCTTTCTTT. Translating gives CASSLPNTEAFF. The whole variable domain, filled in from reference TRBV5-6 and TRBJ1-1, reads DAGVTQSPTHLIKTRGQQVTLRCSPKSGHDTVSWYQQALGQGPQFIFQYYEEEERQRGNFPDRFSGHQFPNYSSELNVNALLLGDSALYLCASSLPNTEAFFGQGTRLTVV.

The rearrangement uses TRBV19 and TRBJ2-1; D may match TRBD1 or TRBD2 (5 bases each). V was clipped by 6 bases and J by 0 bases, with 21 bases between them. CDR3 length: 18 amino acids. CDR1 is LNHDA and CDR2 is SQIVND in the germline V gene (reference sequence). CDR3 amino acids: CASRTRGRGGSSYNEQFF. In DNA, the CDR3 is TGTGCCAGTAGGACTCGGGGTCGTGGGGGAAGCTCCTACAATGAGCAGTTCTTC.

This clone has a handful of counts. The genes are TRBV27 and TRBJ1-1, with D maybe TRBD1 (5 bases). The CDR3 length is 16 residues. Germline assignment: CDR1 MNHEY and CDR2 SMNVEV (reference sequence). Trimming removed 1 base at V and 0 bases at J, with 12 bases between. The chain's CDR3 is CASSLLWGNVNTEAFF. The CDR3 region has the DNA TGTGCCAGCAGTTTATTGTGGGGGAACGTGAACACTGAAGCTTTCTTT.

This rearrangement joins TRBV5-4 to TRBJ2-7, with a weak D call TRBD2 (6 bases). The CDR3 totals 14 residues. The germline V gene has CDR1 SGHNT and CDR2 YYREEE (reference sequence). V lost 4 bases and J 2 bases, leaving 13 bases between the germline ends. CDR3 coding DNA: TGTGCCAGCAGCGGGGGACTGGTAGCCTACGAGCAGTACTTC. Its translation is CASSGGLVAYEQYF. Full variable domain (remainder filled in from reference TRBV5-4 and TRBJ2-7): ETGVTQSPTHLIKTRGQQVTLRCSSQSGHNTVSWYQQALGQGPQFIFQYYREEENGRGNFPPRFSGLQFPNYSSELNVNALELDDSALYLCASSGGLVAYEQYFGPGTRLTVT.

The rearrangement uses TRBV7-2 and TRBJ1-1; D perhaps matches TRBD1 (5 bases). Trimming took 6 bases from V and 3 from J, leaving 14 bases between them. The CDR3 contains 14 residues. Germline V gene sequence: CDR1 SGHTA, CDR2 FQGNSA. CDR3 nucleotides: TGTGCCAGCAGTAAAGGGGAGCGGTACACTGAAGCTTTCTTT. It is translated as CASSKGERYTEAFF.